This TCR beta chain appears in the sequencing data of a study of cytomegalovirus exposure and HLA in healthy donors. General study findings and limits: Presence/absence analyses treated sequencing depth as roughly uniform across donors.

Points on this clone: Its antigen remains unknown.

The study ran its PCR with 60 Vbeta and 13 Jbeta primers. In the source study's methods: Counted up in a later analysis, unique TCR beta chains came to around 80 million, with around 12 million shared. Generated by immunoSEQ multiplex PCR, the TCRdb table keeps only in-frame clones and is missing some. The V and J calls and clone size were taken over from that table, and D and trimming were inferred from the DNA. The profile shows 150,000 to 200,000 clones, approximately 82% of them singletons. CDR3 length: 13 residues. V lost 6 bases, J lost 3 bases, and 8 bases lay in between. The germline V gene encodes CDR1 WSHSY and CDR2 SAAADI.

The specimen was PBMCs. This clonotype was sampled from a man younger than 30 in good health and CMV-seropositive. This chain links TRBV10-2 with TRBJ2-2, with TRBD1 as a possible D gene (5 bases). Here the CDR3 reads CASSLQDTGELFF. The CDR3 nucleotides read TGCGCCAGCAGCTTACAGGACACCGGGGAGCTGTTTTTT.